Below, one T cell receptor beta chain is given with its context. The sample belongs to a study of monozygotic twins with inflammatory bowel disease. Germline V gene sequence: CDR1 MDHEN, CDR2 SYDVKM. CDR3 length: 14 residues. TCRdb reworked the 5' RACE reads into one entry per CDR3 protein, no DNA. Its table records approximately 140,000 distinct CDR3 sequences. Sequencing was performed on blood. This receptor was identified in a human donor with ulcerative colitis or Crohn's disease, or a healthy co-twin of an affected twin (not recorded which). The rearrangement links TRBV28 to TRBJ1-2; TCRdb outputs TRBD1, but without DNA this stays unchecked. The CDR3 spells CASRRGQAIYGYTF.